The T cell receptor (beta chain) described here comes from a study of beta chain features in type 1 diabetes. Study background: Across all samples, some 98 million sorted cells were examined. Findings and limits, study-wide: VDJ junctions from type 1 diabetes patients carried fewer insertions and larger deletions. Shorter TCRB CDR3s, moderately but significantly so, were found in Type 1 diabetes patients in all four CD4+ subsets.

Concerning this clone: Its antigen is unknown.

The entirety of the isolated RNA underwent reverse transcription, so expressed TCRB transcripts were sequenced. Here immunoSEQ multiplex PCR was the method, and the copy in TCRdb shows in-frame clones only, minus some. The sample shows under 200,000 clones, around 8.6% of them seen only once. The CDR3 runs to 12 residues. Germline CDR1 SGHRS, CDR2 YFSETQ. V gave up 2 bases and J gave up 6 bases, with 7 bases separating them. Sequenced sample: central memory CD4+ T cells from blood. The chain combines TRBV5-1 with TRBJ2-3, with no clear D. The receptor comes from a woman under 30 with type 1 diabetes. The CDR3 DNA reads as TGCGCCAGCAGCTTTCTCCTGGATACGCAGTATTTT. Translated, it gives CASSFLLDTQYF. The full variable domain, rest sourced from reference TRBV5-1 and TRBJ2-3, is KAGVTQTPRYLIKTRGQQVTLSCSPISGHRSVSWYQQTPGQGLQFLFEYFSETQRNKGNFPGRFSGRQFSNSRSEMNVSTLELGDSALYLCASSFLLDTQYFGPGTRLTVL.